This TCR beta chain is drawn from a study of CD8 T cells in ankylosing spondylitis (dated by TCRdb to 2016 to 2017). At the level of the whole study: The study profiled T cell receptor beta repertoires in healthy donors and ankylosing spondylitis patients to find disease-linked TCR variants. The full study cohort was made up of roughly 25 ankylosing spondylitis patients and approximately 100 healthy donors. Peripheral blood was sampled, and synovial fluid was additionally collected from ankylosing spondylitis patients. Broader findings and caveats from the paper: The disease-linked clones were reported as significantly enriched in matched synovial fluid samples from ankylosing spondylitis patients. Blood from ankylosing spondylitis patients appeared to be characterized by a TCR beta motif made up of several highly homologous amino acid variants. Some of the motif variants had been reported before in the synovial fluid and blood of reactive arthritis patients, a finding that suggests common disease-initiation mechanisms. A CD8+ phenotype was shown by the disease-linked clones, which were found at relatively low frequencies in peripheral blood.

This clonotype has at least ten counts. This clone's antigen is unknown. No quality values exist for individual bases; no much larger clone is one base distant. Sequencing used an Illumina HiSeq 2500. Quantitative 5'-RACE with molecular barcodes was the method used to prepare the TCR beta libraries. The authors processed their data as follows. A new computational method based on a probabilistic model of VDJ rearrangement was used to identify disease-linked TCR variants. The public reads were reanalyzed by TCRdb: fastp trimming at Q25, MiXCR alignment, in-frame beta chains only. For every CDR3 protein sequence, its rows merge into one entry that carries the most common genes and DNA. TCRdb, not the original authors, processed these V and J calls. The sample records over 100,000 distinct CDR3 sequences, over 9.5% of which are singletons. About 4% of the sample rests with the top ten. The CDR3, cysteine through phenylalanine, is 14 amino acids long. Of all the DNA, just the CDR3 is kept, 42 bases in frame from base 1. In the germline V gene (reference sequence), CDR1 corresponds to LNHDA and CDR2 to SQIVND. Trimming leaves V shorter by 4 bases and J shorter by 8 bases, with the junction holding 5 bases beyond the gene matches.

The sample consisted of blood, either unsorted or a sorted T cell fraction (not recorded which). The sequence was collected from a female donor with ankylosing spondylitis or in good health (not recorded which). The chain uses TRBV19 and TRBJ2-1, and TRBD2 matches 10 of the central bases. The CDR3 sequence is CASSRPSGSYEQFF. The DNA sequence is as follows: TGTGCCAGTAGTAGGCCTAGCGGGAGCTATGAGCAGTTCTTC.